This entry is about one T cell receptor beta chain. Described time point: baseline pretreatment blood. Treatment of the sample: 15 Gy SBRT to primary tumor, nephrectomy 4 weeks later. Clear cell pathology was present in this patient's renal cell carcinoma. Only in-frame clones appear in the TCRdb table, and some are missing; sequencing was by immunoSEQ multiplex PCR. The table shows 140,000 to 150,000 clones, with about 88% occurring only once. The entry originates in a study of radiation and T cells in renal cell carcinoma. V shed 7 bases and J 5 bases; nucleotides not matched to a gene: 5. The CDR3 is made up of 14 amino acids. Germline CDR1 is ENHRY and CDR2 is SYGVKD.

This TCR derives from a woman aged 65 to 85 with renal cell carcinoma. The chain employs TRBV10-3 and TRBJ2-3; TRBD2 matches at 11 bases. The specimen comprised blood, sampled from a patient whose treatment included radiotherapy and nephrectomy. Here the CDR3 reads CAINPSGGRDTQYF. DNA for the CDR3: TGTGCCATCAATCCTAGCGGGGGGAGAGATACGCAGTATTTT.